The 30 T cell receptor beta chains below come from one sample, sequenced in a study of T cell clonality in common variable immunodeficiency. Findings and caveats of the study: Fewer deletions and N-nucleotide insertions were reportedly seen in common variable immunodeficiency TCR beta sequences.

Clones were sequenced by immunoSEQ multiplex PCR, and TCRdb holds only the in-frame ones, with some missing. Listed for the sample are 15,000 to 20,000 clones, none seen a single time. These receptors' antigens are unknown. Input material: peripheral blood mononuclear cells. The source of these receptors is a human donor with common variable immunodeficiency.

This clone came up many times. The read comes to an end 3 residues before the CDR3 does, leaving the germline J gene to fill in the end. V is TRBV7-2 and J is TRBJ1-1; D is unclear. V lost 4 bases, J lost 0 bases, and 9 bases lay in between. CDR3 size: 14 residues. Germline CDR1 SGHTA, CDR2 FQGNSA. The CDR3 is CASSSLVMNTEAFF. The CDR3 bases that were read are TGTGCCAGCAGCTCACTAGTCATGAACACTGAA.

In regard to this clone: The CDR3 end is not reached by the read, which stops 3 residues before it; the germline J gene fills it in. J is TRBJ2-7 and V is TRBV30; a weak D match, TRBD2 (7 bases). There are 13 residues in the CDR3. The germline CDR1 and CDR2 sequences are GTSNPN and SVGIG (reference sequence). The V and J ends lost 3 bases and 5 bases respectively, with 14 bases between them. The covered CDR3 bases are TGTGCCTGGAGAGGGGGAGGGCTTAACGAG. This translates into CAWRGGGLNE. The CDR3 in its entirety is CAWRGGGLNEQYF.

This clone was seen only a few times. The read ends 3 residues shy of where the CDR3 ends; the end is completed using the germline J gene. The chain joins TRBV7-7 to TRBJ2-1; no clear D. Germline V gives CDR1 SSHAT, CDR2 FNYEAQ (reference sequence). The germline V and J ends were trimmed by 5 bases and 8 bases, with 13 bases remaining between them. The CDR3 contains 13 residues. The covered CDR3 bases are TGTGCCAGCAGCGCTGGGCAGGATCATGAG. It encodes CASSAGQDHE. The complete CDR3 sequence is CASSAGQDHEQFF.

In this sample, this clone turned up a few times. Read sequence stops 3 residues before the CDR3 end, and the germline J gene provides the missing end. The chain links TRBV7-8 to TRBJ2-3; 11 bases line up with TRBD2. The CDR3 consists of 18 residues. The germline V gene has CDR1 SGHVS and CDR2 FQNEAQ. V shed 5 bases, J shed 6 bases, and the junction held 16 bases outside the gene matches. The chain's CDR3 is CASSPMGTSGRRGDTQYF. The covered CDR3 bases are TGTGCCAGCAGCCCAATGGGGACTAGCGGTCGCAGGGGCGATACG.

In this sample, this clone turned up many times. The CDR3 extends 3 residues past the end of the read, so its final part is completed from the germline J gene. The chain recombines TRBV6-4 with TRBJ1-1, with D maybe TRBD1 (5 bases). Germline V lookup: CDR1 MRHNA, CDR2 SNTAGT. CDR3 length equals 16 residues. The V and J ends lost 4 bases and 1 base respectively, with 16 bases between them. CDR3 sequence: CASSGGDSIQNTEAFF. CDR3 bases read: TGTGCCAGCAGTGGGGGGGATTCGATTCAGAACACTGAA.

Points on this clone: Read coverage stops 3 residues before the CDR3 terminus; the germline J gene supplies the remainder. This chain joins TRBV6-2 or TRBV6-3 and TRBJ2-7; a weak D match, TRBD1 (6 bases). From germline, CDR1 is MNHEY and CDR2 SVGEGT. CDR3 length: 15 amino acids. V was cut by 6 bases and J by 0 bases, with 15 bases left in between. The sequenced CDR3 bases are TGTGCCAGCAGACCCGACAGGCTCCTCTCCTACGAG. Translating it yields CASRPDRLLSYE. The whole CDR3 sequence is CASRPDRLLSYEQYF.

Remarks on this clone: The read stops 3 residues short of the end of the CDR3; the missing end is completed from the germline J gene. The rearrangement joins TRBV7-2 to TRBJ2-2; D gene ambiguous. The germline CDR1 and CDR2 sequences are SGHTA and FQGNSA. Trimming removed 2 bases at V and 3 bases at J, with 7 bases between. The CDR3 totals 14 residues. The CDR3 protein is CASSLLGHTGELFF. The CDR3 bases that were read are TGTGCCAGCAGCTTACTGGGCCACACCGGGGAG.

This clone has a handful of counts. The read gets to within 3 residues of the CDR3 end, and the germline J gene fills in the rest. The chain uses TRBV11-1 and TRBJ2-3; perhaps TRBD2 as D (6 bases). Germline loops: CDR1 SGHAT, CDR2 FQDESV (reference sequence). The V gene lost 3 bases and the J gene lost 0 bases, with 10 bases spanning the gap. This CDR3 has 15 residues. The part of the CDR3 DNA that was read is TGTGCCAGCAGCTTGGCGGGGAGAAGCACAGATACG. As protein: CASSLAGRSTDT. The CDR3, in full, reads CASSLAGRSTDTQYF.

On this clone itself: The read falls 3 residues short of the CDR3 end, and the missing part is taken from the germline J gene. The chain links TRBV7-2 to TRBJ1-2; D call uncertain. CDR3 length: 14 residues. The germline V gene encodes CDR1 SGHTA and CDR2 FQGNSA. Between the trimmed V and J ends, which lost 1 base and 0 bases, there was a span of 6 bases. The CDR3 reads CASSLETANYGYTF. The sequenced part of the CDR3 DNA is TGTGCCAGCAGCTTAGAAACAGCTAACTATGGC.

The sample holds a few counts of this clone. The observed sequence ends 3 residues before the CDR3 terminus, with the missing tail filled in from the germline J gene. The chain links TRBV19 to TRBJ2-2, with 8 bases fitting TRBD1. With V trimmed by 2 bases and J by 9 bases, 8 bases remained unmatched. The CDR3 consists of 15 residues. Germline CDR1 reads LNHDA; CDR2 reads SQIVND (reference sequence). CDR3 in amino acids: CASSIQGASTRELFF. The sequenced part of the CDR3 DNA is TGTGCCAGTAGTATACAGGGGGCGAGTACCAGGGAG.

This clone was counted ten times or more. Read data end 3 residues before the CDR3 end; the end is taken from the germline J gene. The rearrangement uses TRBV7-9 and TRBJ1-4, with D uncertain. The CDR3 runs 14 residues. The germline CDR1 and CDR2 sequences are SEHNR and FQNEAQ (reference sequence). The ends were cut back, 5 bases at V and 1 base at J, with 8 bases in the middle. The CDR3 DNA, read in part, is TGTGCCAGCAGCCTCCCAGGAACTAATGAAAAA. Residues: CASSLPGTNEK. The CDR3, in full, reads CASSLPGTNEKLFF.

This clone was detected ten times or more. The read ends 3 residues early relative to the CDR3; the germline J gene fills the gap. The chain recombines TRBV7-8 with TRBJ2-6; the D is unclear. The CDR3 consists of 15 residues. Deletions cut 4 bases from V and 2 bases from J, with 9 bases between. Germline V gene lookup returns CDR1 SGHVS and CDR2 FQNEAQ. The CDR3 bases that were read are TGTGCCAGCAGCTGGCTTCTGGCTGGGGCCAACGTC. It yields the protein CASSWLLAGANV. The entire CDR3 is CASSWLLAGANVLTF.

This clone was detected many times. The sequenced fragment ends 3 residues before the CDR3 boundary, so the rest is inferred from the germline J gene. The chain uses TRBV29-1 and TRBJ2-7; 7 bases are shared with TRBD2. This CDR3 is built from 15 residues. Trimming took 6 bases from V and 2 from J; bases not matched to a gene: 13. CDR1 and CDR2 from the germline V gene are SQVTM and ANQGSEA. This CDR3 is CSVPTEGGSPYEQYF. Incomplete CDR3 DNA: TGCAGCGTGCCGACTGAGGGCGGGAGCCCCTACGAG.

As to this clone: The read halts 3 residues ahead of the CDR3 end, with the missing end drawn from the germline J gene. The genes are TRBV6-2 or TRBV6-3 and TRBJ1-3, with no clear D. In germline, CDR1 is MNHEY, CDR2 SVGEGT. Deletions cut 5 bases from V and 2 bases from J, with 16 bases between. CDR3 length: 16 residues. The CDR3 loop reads CASSPTSRVTGNTIYF. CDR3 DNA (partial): TGTGCCAGCAGTCCAACTTCGAGGGTTACTGGAAACACC.

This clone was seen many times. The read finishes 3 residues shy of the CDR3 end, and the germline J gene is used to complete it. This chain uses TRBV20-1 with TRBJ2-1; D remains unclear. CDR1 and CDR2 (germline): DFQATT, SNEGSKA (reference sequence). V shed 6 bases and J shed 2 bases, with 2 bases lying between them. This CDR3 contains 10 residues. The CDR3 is CSATYNEQFF. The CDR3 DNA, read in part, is TGCAGTGCCACCTACAATGAG.

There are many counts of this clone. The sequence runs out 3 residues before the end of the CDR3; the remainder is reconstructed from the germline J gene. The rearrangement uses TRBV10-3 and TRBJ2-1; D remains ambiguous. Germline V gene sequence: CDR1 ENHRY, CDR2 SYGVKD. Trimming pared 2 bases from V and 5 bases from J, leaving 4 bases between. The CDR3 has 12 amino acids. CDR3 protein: CAISEPDNEQFF. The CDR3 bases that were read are TGTGCCATCAGTGAGCCCGACAATGAG.

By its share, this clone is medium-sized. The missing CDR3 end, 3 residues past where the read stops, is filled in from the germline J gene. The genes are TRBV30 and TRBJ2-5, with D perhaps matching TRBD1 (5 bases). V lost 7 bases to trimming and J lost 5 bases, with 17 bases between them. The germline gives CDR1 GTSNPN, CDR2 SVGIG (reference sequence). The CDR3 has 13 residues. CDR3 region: CAYERGQRETQYF. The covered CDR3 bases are TGTGCCTACGAAAGGGGTCAAAGGGAGACC.

The chain's CDR3 is CAISEAGGDEQYF. Incomplete CDR3 DNA: TGTGCCATCAGTGAGGCGGGGGGGGACGAG. The J gene is TRBJ2-7, the V gene TRBV10-3; 9 nucleotides line up with TRBD2. The sequence runs out 3 residues before the end of the CDR3; the remainder is reconstructed from the germline J gene. This CDR3 region has 13 residues. CDR1 is ENHRY, CDR2 SYGVKD, per germline. The V gene end was trimmed by 2 bases and the J gene end by 5 bases; junction bases not matched to a gene: 1.

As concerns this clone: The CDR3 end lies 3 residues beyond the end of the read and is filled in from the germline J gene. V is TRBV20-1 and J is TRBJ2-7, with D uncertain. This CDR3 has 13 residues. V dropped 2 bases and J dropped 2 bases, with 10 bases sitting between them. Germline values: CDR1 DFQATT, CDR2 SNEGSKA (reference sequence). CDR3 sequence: CSARSPETYEQYF. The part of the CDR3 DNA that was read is TGCAGTGCTAGAAGTCCAGAAACCTACGAG.

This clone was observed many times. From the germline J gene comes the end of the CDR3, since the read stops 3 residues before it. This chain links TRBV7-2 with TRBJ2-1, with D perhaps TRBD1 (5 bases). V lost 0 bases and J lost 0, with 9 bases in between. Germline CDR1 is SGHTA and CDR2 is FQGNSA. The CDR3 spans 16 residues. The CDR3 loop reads CASSLAGRASYNEQFF. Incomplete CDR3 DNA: TGTGCCAGCAGCTTAGCGGGGCGAGCCTCCTACAATGAG.

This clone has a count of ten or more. This CDR3 reads CASRQWTSGASETQYF. CDR3 DNA (partial): TGTGCCAGCAGACAGTGGACTAGCGGGGCCTCAGAGACC. The rearrangement joins TRBV6-2 or TRBV6-3 to TRBJ2-5, with 12 positions matching TRBD2. The sequenced fragment ends 3 residues before the CDR3 boundary, so the rest is inferred from the germline J gene. This CDR3 comprises 16 residues. V trimming: 6 bases; J trimming: 4 bases; junction bases outside the gene matches: 9. Germline values: CDR1 MNHEY, CDR2 SVGEGT.

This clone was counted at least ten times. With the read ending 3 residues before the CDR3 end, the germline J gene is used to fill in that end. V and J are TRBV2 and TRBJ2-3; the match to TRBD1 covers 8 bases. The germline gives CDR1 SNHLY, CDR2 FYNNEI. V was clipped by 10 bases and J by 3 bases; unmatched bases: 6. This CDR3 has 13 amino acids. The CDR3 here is CAIATGATDTQYF. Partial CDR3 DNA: TGTGCCATAGCGACAGGGGCAACAGATACG.

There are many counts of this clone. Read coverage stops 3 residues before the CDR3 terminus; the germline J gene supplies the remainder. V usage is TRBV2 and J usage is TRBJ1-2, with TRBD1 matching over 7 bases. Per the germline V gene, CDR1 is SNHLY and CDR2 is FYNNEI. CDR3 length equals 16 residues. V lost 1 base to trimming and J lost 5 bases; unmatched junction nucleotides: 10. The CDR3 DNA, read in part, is TGTGCCAGCAGTGAAGGGGACAGCCGGGGAGTTTATGGC. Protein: CASSEGDSRGVYG. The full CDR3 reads CASSEGDSRGVYGYTF. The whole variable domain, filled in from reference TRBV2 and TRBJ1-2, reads EPEVTQTPSHQVTQMGQEVILRCVPISNHLYFYWYRQILGQKVEFLVSFYNNEISEKSEIFDDQFSVERPDGSNFTLKIRSTKLEDSAMYFCASSEGDSRGVYGYTFGSGTRLTVV.

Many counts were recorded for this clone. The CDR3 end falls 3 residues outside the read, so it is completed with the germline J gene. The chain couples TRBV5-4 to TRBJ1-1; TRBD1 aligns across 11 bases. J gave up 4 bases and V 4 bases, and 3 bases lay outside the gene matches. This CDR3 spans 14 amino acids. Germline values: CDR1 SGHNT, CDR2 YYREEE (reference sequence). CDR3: CASSPDRGPTEAFF. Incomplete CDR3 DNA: TGTGCCAGCAGCCCGGACAGGGGGCCCACTGAA.

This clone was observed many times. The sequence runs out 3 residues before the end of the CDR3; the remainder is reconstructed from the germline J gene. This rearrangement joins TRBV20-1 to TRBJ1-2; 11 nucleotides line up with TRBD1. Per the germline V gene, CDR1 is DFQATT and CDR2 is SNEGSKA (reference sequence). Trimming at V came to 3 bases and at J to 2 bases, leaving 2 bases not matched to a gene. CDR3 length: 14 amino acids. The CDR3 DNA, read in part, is TGCAGTGCTAGCGGGACAGGGGGGAACTATGGC. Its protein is CSASGTGGNYG. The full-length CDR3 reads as CSASGTGGNYGYTF.

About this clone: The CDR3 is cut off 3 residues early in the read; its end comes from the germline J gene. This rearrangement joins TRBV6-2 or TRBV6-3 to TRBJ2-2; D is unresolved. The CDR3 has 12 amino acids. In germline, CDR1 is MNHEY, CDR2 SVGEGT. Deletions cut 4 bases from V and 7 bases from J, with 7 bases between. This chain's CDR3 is CASSSPFGELFF. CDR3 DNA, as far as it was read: TGTGCCAGCAGTTCCCCGTTCGGGGAG.

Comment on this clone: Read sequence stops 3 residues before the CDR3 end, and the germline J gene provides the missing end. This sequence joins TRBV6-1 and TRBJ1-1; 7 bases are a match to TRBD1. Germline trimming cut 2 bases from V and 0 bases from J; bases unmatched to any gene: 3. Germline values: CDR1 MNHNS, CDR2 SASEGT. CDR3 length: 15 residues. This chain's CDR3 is CASSETGQVNTEAFF. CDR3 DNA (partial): TGTGCCAGCAGTGAAACCGGACAGGTGAACACTGAA.

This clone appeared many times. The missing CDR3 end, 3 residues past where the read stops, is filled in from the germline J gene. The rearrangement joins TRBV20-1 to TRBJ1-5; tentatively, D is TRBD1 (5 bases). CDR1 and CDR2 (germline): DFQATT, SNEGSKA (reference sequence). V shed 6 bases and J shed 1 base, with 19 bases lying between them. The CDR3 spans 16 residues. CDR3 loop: CSAFPHGGLSNQPQHF. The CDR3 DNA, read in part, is TGCAGTGCCTTTCCTCACGGGGGGTTAAGCAATCAGCCC.

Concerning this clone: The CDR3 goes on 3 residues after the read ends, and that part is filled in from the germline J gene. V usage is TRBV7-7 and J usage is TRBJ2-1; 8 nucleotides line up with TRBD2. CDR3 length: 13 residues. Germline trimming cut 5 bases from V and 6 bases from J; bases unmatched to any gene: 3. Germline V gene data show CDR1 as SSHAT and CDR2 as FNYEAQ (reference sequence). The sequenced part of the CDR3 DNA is TGTGCCAGCAGCGAAGGGACTAGCAATGAG. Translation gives CASSEGTSNE. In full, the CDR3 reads CASSEGTSNEQFF.

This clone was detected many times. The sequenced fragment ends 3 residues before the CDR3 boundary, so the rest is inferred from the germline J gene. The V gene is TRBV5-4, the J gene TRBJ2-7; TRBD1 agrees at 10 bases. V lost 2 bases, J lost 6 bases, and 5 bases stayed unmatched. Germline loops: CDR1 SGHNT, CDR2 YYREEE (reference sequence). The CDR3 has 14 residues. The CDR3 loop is CASSFPGQGGEQYF. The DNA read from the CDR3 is TGTGCCAGCAGCTTCCCCGGACAGGGGGGCGAG.